The 32 T cell receptor beta chains below come from one sample, sequenced in a study of cytotoxic CD8 clonotypes in ibrutinib-treated CLL. Clones were read by immunoSEQ multiplex PCR, and TCRdb kept only the in-frame ones, dropping some. Found here are some 160,000 clones, over 65% of them singletons; the top ten hold roughly 2%. Source: PBMCs, taken after 12 months of ibrutinib treatment. The receptors shown here come from a human donor with chronic lymphocytic leukemia.

The CDR3 region is CASSFGRGYSEAFF. The CDR3 DNA is TGTGCCAGCAGTTTCGGCAGGGGGTATTCTGAAGCTTTCTTT. This sequence joins TRBV27 and TRBJ1-1; 7 bases match TRBD1. The CDR3 sequence is 14 residues long. Germline V gives CDR1 MNHEY, CDR2 SMNVEV (reference sequence). V lost 3 bases and J lost 6; bases outside the gene matches: 7.

The rearrangement uses TRBV5-6 and TRBJ2-1; tentative D call: TRBD2 (6 bases). The CDR3 runs 12 residues. The germline V gene encodes CDR1 SGHDT and CDR2 YYEEEE. The germline V and J ends were trimmed by 2 bases and 9 bases, with 9 bases remaining between them. CDR3 nucleotide sequence: TGTGCCAGCAGCTTTCAGGAGGGTGAGCAGTTCTTC. Its protein product is CASSFQEGEQFF.

The rearrangement links TRBV2 to TRBJ1-1; D is uncertain. Germline CDR1 reads SNHLY; CDR2 reads FYNNEI. The CDR3 loop spans 14 amino acids. The ends were cut back, 2 bases at V and 5 bases at J, with 12 bases in the middle. Written as DNA, the CDR3 is TGTGCCAGCAGTGAAAAGGCTCGAAGGACTGAAGCTTTCTTT. This sequence encodes CASSEKARRTEAFF.

This rearrangement joins TRBV9 to TRBJ1-1; D is undetermined. The CDR3 has 15 residues. Trimming removed 2 bases at V and 0 bases at J, with 11 bases between. Germline V gene data show CDR1 as SGDLS and CDR2 as YYNGEE. The CDR3 sequence is CASSVETVLNTEAFF. The CDR3 coding sequence is TGTGCCAGCAGCGTTGAAACAGTGCTGAACACTGAAGCTTTCTTT.

The gene calls are TRBV19 and TRBJ1-6, with a possible D match to TRBD1 (6 bases). The V gene lost 5 bases and the J gene lost 4 bases, with 12 bases spanning the gap. CDR1 is LNHDA, CDR2 SQIVND, per germline (reference sequence). The CDR3 loop spans 15 amino acids. CDR3 sequence: CASSFSGVYNSPLHF. The DNA of the CDR3 is TGTGCCAGTAGTTTCTCAGGGGTTTATAATTCACCCCTCCACTTT.

In this sample, this clone turned up once. The gene calls are TRBV10-3 and TRBJ2-2, with TRBD1 as a possible D gene (6 bases). The CDR3 contains 16 residues. The germline CDR1 and CDR2 sequences are ENHRY and SYGVKD. Deletions cut 2 bases from V and 1 base from J, with 11 bases between. This chain's CDR3 is CAISEGRTVNTGELFF. CDR3 nucleotides: TGTGCCATCAGTGAGGGACGGACAGTGAACACCGGGGAGCTGTTTTTT.

This clone appeared a few times. The rearrangement links TRBV7-3 to TRBJ1-5, with no clear D. Germline CDR1 is SGHTA and CDR2 is FQGTGA. V was cut by 3 bases and J by 1 base, with 4 bases left in between. The CDR3 contains 13 residues. CDR3 in DNA: TGTGCCAGCAGCTTGCGGAGCAATCAGCCCCAGCATTTT. This gives the protein CASSLRSNQPQHF.

V is TRBV4-1 and J is TRBJ2-4; 10 bases are a match to TRBD1. Unmatched junction bases numbered 8, after V lost 0 bases and J lost 0 bases. Germline-derived CDR1 and CDR2 are MGHRA and YSYEKL. This CDR3 spans 19 amino acids. The CDR3 region has the DNA TGCGCCAGCAGCCAAGATGGGACAGGGGCAGGTGGAGCCAAAAACATTCAGTACTTC. Its translation: CASSQDGTGAGGAKNIQYF.

The rearrangement links TRBV5-8 to TRBJ2-3; possibly TRBD1 for D (6 bases). CDR1 is SGHTS, CDR2 YDEGEE, per germline. V was pared by 1 base and J by 5 bases, with 11 bases between. This CDR3 has 14 residues. The CDR3 reads CASSLRGKGDTQYF. CDR3 DNA: TGTGCCAGCAGCTTGAGGGGGAAAGGAGATACGCAGTATTTT. The variable domain in full, with the rest retrieved from reference TRBV5-8 and TRBJ2-3, is EAGVTQSPTHLIKTRGQQATLRCSPISGHTSVYWYQQALGLGLQFLLWYDEGEERNRGNFPPRFSGRQFPNYSSELNVNALELEDSALYLCASSLRGKGDTQYFGPGTRLTVL.

The chain combines TRBV19 with TRBJ1-5; D possibly corresponds to TRBD1 (5 bases). Deletions cut 5 bases from V and 5 bases from J, with 22 bases between. This CDR3 region has 17 residues. CDR1 and CDR2 from the germline V gene are LNHDA and SQIVND (reference sequence). CDR3 amino acids: CASSSHGLNRIDQPQHF. CDR3 nucleotide sequence: TGTGCCAGTAGTTCTCACGGGCTAAACAGGATAGATCAGCCCCAGCATTTT. Full variable domain (rest looked up from reference TRBV19 and TRBJ1-5): DGGITQSPKYLFRKEGQNVTLSCEQNLNHDAMYWYRQDPGQGLRLIYYSQIVNDFQKGDIAEGYSVSREKKESFPLTVTSAQKNPTAFYLCASSSHGLNRIDQPQHFGDGTRLSIL.

This clone was detected many times. V gene TRBV14 combines with J gene TRBJ1-2, with D possibly being TRBD1 (5 bases). Looked up from germline, CDR1 is SGHDN and CDR2 is FVKESK. V shed 1 base and J shed 0 bases, with 15 bases lying between them. The CDR3 spans 17 residues. The CDR3 DNA follows: TGTGCCAGCAGCCAAGCAACGGGACGGCCTACTAACTATGGCTACACCTTC. It is translated as CASSQATGRPTNYGYTF.

The chain carries TRBV6-6 and TRBJ2-7; TRBD1 aligns across 9 bases. The V gene's germline CDR1 is MNHNY and CDR2 SVGAGI (reference sequence). There are 14 residues in the CDR3. The V gene end was trimmed by 7 bases and the J gene end by 1 base; junction bases not matched to a gene: 5. The CDR3 spells CASKMGQGSYEQYF. For the CDR3, the DNA is TGTGCCAGCAAAATGGGACAGGGATCCTACGAGCAGTACTTC.

The V gene is TRBV6-1, the J gene TRBJ1-5; unclear D gene. The V and J ends lost 6 bases and 0 bases respectively, with 3 bases between them. Looked up from germline, CDR1 is MNHNS and CDR2 is SASEGT. The CDR3 length is 12 residues. CDR3 DNA: TGTGCCAGCAGCGTTAGCAATCAGCCCCAGCATTTT. As protein: CASSVSNQPQHF.

The V and J genes are TRBV7-8 and TRBJ2-1; possible D gene TRBD2, 5 bases. Looked up from germline, CDR1 is SGHVS and CDR2 is FQNEAQ. This CDR3 region has 15 residues. V was clipped by 1 base and J by 6 bases, with 13 bases between them. This CDR3 is CASSLGWASPNEQFF. CDR3 coding DNA: TGTGCCAGCAGCTTAGGCTGGGCTAGCCCCAATGAGCAGTTCTTC.

The rearrangement uses TRBV9 and TRBJ1-1, with unresolved D. The CDR3 consists of 14 residues. Trimming cost V 4 bases and J 4 bases, with 14 bases left between them. The V gene's germline CDR1 is SGDLS and CDR2 YYNGEE. CDR3 bases: TGTGCCAGCAGCCCCGACCGGGGAGGCACTGAAGCTTTCTTT. Protein: CASSPDRGGTEAFF.

With respect to this clone: Germline is not matched at one junction end, which may reflect a read error. The chain uses TRBV7-9 and TRBJ2-2; D ambiguous. There are 10 residues in the CDR3. Germline CDR1 and CDR2: SEHNR and FQNEAQ (reference sequence). The CDR3 nucleotides read TGTGCCAGCAACAGCGGGGAGCTGTTTTTT. The encoded protein is CASNSGELFF.

The chain recombines TRBV4-1 with TRBJ1-5; TRBD1 agrees at 7 bases. CDR1 and CDR2 (germline): MGHRA, YSYEKL. The CDR3 totals 15 residues. V gave up 0 bases and J gave up 6 bases; unmatched junction bases: 5. This CDR3 reads CASSQDTTGFQPQHF. The CDR3 DNA sequence: TGCGCCAGCAGCCAAGATACGACAGGGTTTCAGCCCCAGCATTTT.

The table lists this clone with many counts. The rearrangement joins TRBV14 to TRBJ2-7; TRBD2 matches at 11 bases. Germline V gene lookup returns CDR1 SGHDN and CDR2 FVKESK. The CDR3 spans 15 residues. The J segment lost 5 bases and the V segment lost 3 bases, leaving 6 bases of the junction unmatched. The CDR3 coding sequence is TGTGCCAGCAGCCAGTTAGCGGGAGGGCGTCACGAGCAGTACTTC. This gives the protein CASSQLAGGRHEQYF.

The chain employs TRBV5-1 and TRBJ1-6; 7 positions agree with TRBD1. The germline V gene has CDR1 SGHRS and CDR2 YFSETQ. This CDR3 is built from 16 residues. V lost 4 bases to trimming and J lost 0 bases; unmatched junction nucleotides: 4. CDR3 region: CASSRGQNSYNSPLHF. CDR3 bases: TGCGCCAGCAGCAGGGGACAGAACTCCTATAATTCACCCCTCCACTTT.

This chain uses TRBV6-4 with TRBJ1-4; D is undetermined. V lost 10 bases to trimming and J lost 7 bases, with 10 bases between them. The germline CDR1 and CDR2 sequences are MRHNA and SNTAGT. The CDR3 loop spans 11 amino acids. The CDR3 DNA reads TGTGCCACTCCGTTGGGTGAAAAACTGTTTTTT. Translation: CATPLGEKLFF.

A single count supports this clone. The chain combines TRBV18 with TRBJ2-5; no clear D. CDR1 is KGHSH, CDR2 LQKENI, per germline. There are 15 residues in the CDR3. The V gene lost 2 bases and the J gene lost 0 bases, with 10 bases spanning the gap. CDR3 loop: CASSPRDWYQETQYF. CDR3 in DNA: TGTGCCAGCTCACCAAGGGATTGGTACCAAGAGACCCAGTACTTC.

The rearrangement joins TRBV7-3 to TRBJ1-2, with 7 bases that match TRBD1. J gave up 8 bases and V 5 bases, and 14 bases lay outside the gene matches. Germline values: CDR1 SGHTA, CDR2 FQGTGA. CDR3 length: 15 residues. CDR3 region: CASSADNRGLWGYTF. The DNA of the CDR3 is TGTGCCAGCAGCGCAGATAACAGGGGACTTTGGGGCTACACCTTC.

This clone was detected a few times. V gene TRBV4-2 combines with J gene TRBJ2-7, with 10 bases aligning to TRBD2. The V segment lost 3 bases and the J segment 4 bases; nucleotides outside the gene matches: 12. Germline V gene sequence: CDR1 LGHNA, CDR2 YNFKEQ. The CDR3 spans 17 residues. CDR3 sequence reads: CASSHPGAASGSYEQYF. The CDR3 DNA reads as TGTGCCAGCAGCCATCCCGGGGCGGCTAGCGGGAGTTACGAGCAGTACTTC.

The chain is built from TRBV7-2 and TRBJ1-4, with TRBD1 as a possible D gene (5 bases). In germline, CDR1 is SGHTA, CDR2 FQGNSA. CDR3 length: 17 amino acids. Trimming stripped 4 bases from V and 4 bases from J, with 19 bases between. This CDR3 reads CASSSGQLWGSNEKLFF. The CDR3 DNA reads TGTGCCAGCAGCTCCGGCCAACTGTGGGGCAGTAATGAAAAACTGTTTTTT.

This sequence joins TRBV30 and TRBJ1-3, with a tentative D call TRBD1 (5 bases). V lost 3 bases, J lost 4 bases, and 19 bases lay in between. Germline CDR1 GTSNPN, CDR2 SVGIG (reference sequence). CDR3 length: 16 amino acids. DNA of the CDR3: TGTGCCTGGAGGGATCTACATGGGGCGACGGGAAACACCATATATTTT. Translation gives CAWRDLHGATGNTIYF.

The V call is TRBV28, the J call TRBJ1-1, with D perhaps TRBD1 (5 bases). The germline V and J ends were trimmed by 8 bases and 3 bases, with 19 bases remaining between them. The CDR3 extends over 15 amino acids. Germline CDR1 MDHEN, CDR2 SYDVKM. The CDR3 region is CASFRWAGGDTEAFF. Here the CDR3 DNA reads TGTGCCAGCTTTCGATGGGCCGGGGGGGACACTGAAGCTTTCTTT.

The chain links TRBV6-1 to TRBJ2-7; no firm D call. Germline lookup yields CDR1 MNHNS and CDR2 SASEGT. The CDR3 length is 12 residues. V was trimmed by 6 bases and J by 5 bases, leaving 11 bases between them. CDR3 DNA: TGTGCCAGCAGGCCTTTTTCCGACGAGCAGTACTTC. As protein: CASRPFSDEQYF.

V usage is TRBV27 and J usage is TRBJ2-7, with D uncertain. Deletions cut 6 bases from V and 2 bases from J, with 11 bases between. This CDR3 comprises 13 residues. The germline gives CDR1 MNHEY, CDR2 SMNVEV (reference sequence). CDR3: CASRPDGTYEQYF. The CDR3 DNA follows: TGTGCCAGCAGGCCGGACGGTACCTACGAGCAGTACTTC.

The chain recombines TRBV6-1 with TRBJ2-1; D unclear. Germline V gives CDR1 MNHNS, CDR2 SASEGT. V dropped 3 bases and J dropped 7 bases, with 13 bases sitting between them. The CDR3 covers 14 residues. The CDR3 bases are TGTGCCAGCAGTGAGAAGGTAATAGCTAATGAGCAGTTCTTC. Protein product: CASSEKVIANEQFF.

The CDR3 region has the DNA TGTGCCAGCAGCTTAGGAAAGGGGCCTAGCGGGAGGAGGTACGAGCAGTACTTC. Its protein product is CASSLGKGPSGRRYEQYF. This rearrangement joins TRBV7-2 to TRBJ2-7, with 11 bases matching TRBD2. After removal of 1 base from V and 4 bases from J, the junction contained 12 bases not matched to a gene. The CDR3 covers 18 residues. Looked up from germline, CDR1 is SGHTA and CDR2 is FQGNSA.

This chain uses TRBV5-6 with TRBJ1-5; a possible D gene is TRBD1 (5 bases). V was clipped by 2 bases and J by 5 bases, with 11 bases between them. Germline values: CDR1 SGHDT, CDR2 YYEEEE. This CDR3 comprises 14 residues. CDR3 bases: TGTGCCAGCAGCTTCGGGGCCGGGGATCAGCCCCAGCATTTT. Its translation: CASSFGAGDQPQHF.

The chain carries TRBV9 and TRBJ2-1, with 8 bases that match TRBD2. V dropped 4 bases and J dropped 5; count of bases not matched to a gene: 8. Germline V gives CDR1 SGDLS, CDR2 YYNGEE. The CDR3 has 15 amino acids. The CDR3 nucleotides read TGTGCCAGCAGCACCCGACTAGCGCTTCACAATGAGCAGTTCTTC. Amino acid sequence: CASSTRLALHNEQFF.